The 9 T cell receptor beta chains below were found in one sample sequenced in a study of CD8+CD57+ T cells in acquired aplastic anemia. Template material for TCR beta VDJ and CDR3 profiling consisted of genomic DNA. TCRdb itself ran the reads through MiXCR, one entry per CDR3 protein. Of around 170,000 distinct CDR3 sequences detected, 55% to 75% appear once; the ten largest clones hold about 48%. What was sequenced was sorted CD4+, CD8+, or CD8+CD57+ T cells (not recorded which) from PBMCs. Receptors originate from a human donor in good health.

Written as DNA, the CDR3 is TGTGCCATCAGTGAGTTTTCAGGGGATAGAGCTTTCTTT. It translates to CAISEFSGDRAFF. The chain is built from TRBV10-3 and TRBJ1-1; D possibly corresponds to TRBD1 (6 bases). In germline, CDR1 is ENHRY, CDR2 SYGVKD. The CDR3 spans 13 residues. Between the trimmed V and J ends, which lost 1 base and 10 bases, there was a span of 13 bases.

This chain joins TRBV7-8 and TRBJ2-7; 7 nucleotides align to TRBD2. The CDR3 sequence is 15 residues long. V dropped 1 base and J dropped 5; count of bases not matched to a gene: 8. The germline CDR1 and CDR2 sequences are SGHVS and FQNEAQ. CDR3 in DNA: TGTGCCAGCAGCTTAGTAGGGCGGGGGAACAACGAGCAGTACTTC. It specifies CASSLVGRGNNEQYF.

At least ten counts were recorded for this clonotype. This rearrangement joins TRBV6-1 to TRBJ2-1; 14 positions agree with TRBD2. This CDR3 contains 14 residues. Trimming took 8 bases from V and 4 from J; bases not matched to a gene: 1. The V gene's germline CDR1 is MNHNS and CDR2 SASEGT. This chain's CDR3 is CASGLAGGYNEQFF. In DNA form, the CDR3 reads TGTGCCAGCGGACTAGCGGGGGGTTACAATGAGCAGTTCTTC.

CDR3 bases: TGTGCCAGTAGGACTCCCCGACAGTCAGTCAATGGCTACACCTTC. Protein sequence: CASRTPRQSVNGYTF. The chain employs TRBV19 and TRBJ1-2; a weak D match, TRBD1 (5 bases). V lost 6 bases and J lost 6, with 20 bases in between. CDR3 size: 15 residues. Germline V CDR1 and CDR2: LNHDA, SQIVND (reference sequence).

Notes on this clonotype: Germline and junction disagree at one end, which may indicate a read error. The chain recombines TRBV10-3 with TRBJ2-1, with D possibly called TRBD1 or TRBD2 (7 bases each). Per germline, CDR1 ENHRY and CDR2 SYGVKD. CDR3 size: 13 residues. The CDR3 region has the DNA TGTGCCGTCAGGGGGGGGGACCACAATGAGCAGTTCTTC. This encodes CAVRGGDHNEQFF.

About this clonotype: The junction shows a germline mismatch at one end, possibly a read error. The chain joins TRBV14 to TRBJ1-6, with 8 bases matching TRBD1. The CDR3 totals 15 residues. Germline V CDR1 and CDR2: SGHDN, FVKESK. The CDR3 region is CASSPRTGLNSPLHF. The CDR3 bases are TGTGCCAGCAGCCCTAGGACAGGGCTTAATTCACCTCTCCACTTT.

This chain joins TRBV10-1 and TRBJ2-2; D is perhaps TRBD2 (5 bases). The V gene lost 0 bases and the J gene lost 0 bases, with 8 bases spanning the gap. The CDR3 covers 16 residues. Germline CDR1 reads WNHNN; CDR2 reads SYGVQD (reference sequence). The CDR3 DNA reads TGCGCCAGCAGTGAGTCGGGAGCTTCGAACACCGGGGAGCTGTTTTTT. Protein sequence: CASSESGASNTGELFF.

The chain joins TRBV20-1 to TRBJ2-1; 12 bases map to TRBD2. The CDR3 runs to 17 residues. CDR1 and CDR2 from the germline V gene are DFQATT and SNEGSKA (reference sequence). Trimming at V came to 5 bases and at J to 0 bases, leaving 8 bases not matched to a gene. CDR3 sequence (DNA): TGCAGTGCTCCCGAAGGGACTAGCGGGTACTCCTACAATGAGCAGTTCTTC. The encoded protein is CSAPEGTSGYSYNEQFF.

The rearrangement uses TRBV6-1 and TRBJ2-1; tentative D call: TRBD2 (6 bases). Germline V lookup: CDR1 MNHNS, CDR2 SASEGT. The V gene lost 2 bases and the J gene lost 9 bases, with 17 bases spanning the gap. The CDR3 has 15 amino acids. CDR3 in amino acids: CASSESGPGVGEQFF. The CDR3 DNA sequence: TGTGCCAGCAGTGAATCGGGGCCGGGGGTCGGTGAGCAGTTCTTC.